These 29 T cell receptor beta chains came from one sample sequenced in a study of technical replicates of blood from a few donors. The data were produced by immunoSEQ multiplex PCR, yet TCRdb's version contains in-frame clones alone and is incomplete. The sample shows around 83,000 clones, roughly 92% of them seen only once. Sequencing used T cells isolated from PBMCs. The receptors stem from a human donor in good health.

J is TRBJ1-1 and V is TRBV28, with a possible D match to TRBD1 (6 bases). Germline assignment: CDR1 MDHEN and CDR2 SYDVKM. CDR3 length: 17 residues. Trimming pared 4 bases from V and 6 bases from J, leaving 24 bases between. Written as DNA, the CDR3 is TGTGCCAGCAGTTCCTCCCGCACCGGGACAAGGCGGGCTGAAGCTTTCTTT. Translated: CASSSSRTGTRRAEAFF.

The gene calls are TRBV5-1 and TRBJ1-4; D gene uncertain. This CDR3 region has 14 residues. V lost 3 bases and J lost 8, with 14 bases in between. Germline CDR1 SGHRS, CDR2 YFSETQ. For the CDR3, the DNA is TGCGCCAGCAGCTCACAGCCCGGGGAGGAAAAACTGTTTTTT. It translates to CASSSQPGEEKLFF.

This clone was seen only a few times. J is TRBJ1-3 and V is TRBV30, with TRBD1 as a possible D gene (5 bases). CDR1 is GTSNPN, CDR2 SVGIG, per germline (reference sequence). The CDR3 has 13 residues. V was cut by 3 bases and J by 0 bases, with 6 bases left in between. The CDR3, as DNA: TGTGCCTGGAGGGGGCTCTCTGGAAACACCATATATTTT. Its protein product is CAWRGLSGNTIYF.

The V and J genes are TRBV18 and TRBJ1-1; TRBD1 is a possible D gene (6 bases). CDR3 size: 13 residues. CDR1 and CDR2 from the germline V gene are KGHSH and LQKENI. Trimming stripped 5 bases from V and 6 bases from J, with 13 bases between. DNA for the CDR3: TGTGCCAGCTCATCTACAGGGAGCCCTGAAGCTTTCTTT. This gives the protein CASSSTGSPEAFF.

The chain combines TRBV5-6 with TRBJ2-1, with 8 nucleotides matching TRBD1. The germline V gene encodes CDR1 SGHDT and CDR2 YYEEEE. CDR3 length: 12 amino acids. J lost 13 bases, V lost 4 bases, and 7 bases had no gene match. The CDR3 sequence: CASSLTGVGQFF. CDR3 bases: TGTGCCAGCAGCCTGACAGGGGTTGGTCAGTTCTTC.

The gene calls are TRBV4-2 and TRBJ2-7; weak D call: TRBD2 (6 bases). Trimming took off 2 bases at V and 0 bases at J, with 17 bases between the two ends. This CDR3 spans 17 amino acids. Per germline, CDR1 LGHNA and CDR2 YNFKEQ. The CDR3: CASSQTAPGVLSYEQYF. CDR3 bases: TGTGCCAGCAGCCAAACCGCGCCGGGGGTCCTCTCCTACGAGCAGTACTTC.

This clone was found once. The DNA of the CDR3 is TGTGCCAGCTACTCTAGCGGGAGGGCCGATGAGCAGTTCTTC. Encoded protein: CASYSSGRADEQFF. The chain links TRBV28 to TRBJ2-1; 12 positions agree with TRBD2. CDR1 MDHEN and CDR2 SYDVKM come from the germline V gene. The V gene end was trimmed by 8 bases and the J gene end by 8 bases; junction bases not matched to a gene: 7. This CDR3 has 14 amino acids.

The rearrangement links TRBV5-8 to TRBJ2-1, with D hard to call. CDR1 is SGHTS, CDR2 YDEGEE, per germline. The CDR3 is 13 residues long. V was shortened by 4 bases and J by 4 bases, with 9 bases between the two germline ends. CDR3 sequence: CASSPGYYNEQFF. DNA of the CDR3: TGTGCCAGCAGCCCCGGTTATTACAATGAGCAGTTCTTC. The full variable domain, rest sourced from reference TRBV5-8 and TRBJ2-1, is EAGVTQSPTHLIKTRGQQATLRCSPISGHTSVYWYQQALGLGLQFLLWYDEGEERNRGNFPPRFSGRQFPNYSSELNVNALELEDSALYLCASSPGYYNEQFFGPGTRLTVL.

This chain joins TRBV7-9 and TRBJ2-2, with D maybe TRBD1 (5 bases). The CDR3 totals 16 residues. The germline V gene encodes CDR1 SEHNR and CDR2 FQNEAQ (reference sequence). V was trimmed by 2 bases and J by 6 bases, leaving 16 bases between them. The CDR3 DNA follows: TGTGCCAGCAGCTTATGGGGCGCCAAGAGCCCCGGGGAGCTGTTTTTT. Protein sequence: CASSLWGAKSPGELFF.

Turning to this clone: A junction boundary mismatches the germline segment, possibly from a read error. V gene TRBV7-9 combines with J gene TRBJ2-1; 8 bases match TRBD2. The CDR3 is 14 amino acids. CDR1 and CDR2 (germline): SEHNR, FQNEAQ (reference sequence). The CDR3 reads CASSLASGGSVLLF. CDR3 nucleotide sequence: TGTGCCAGCAGCTTAGCATCGGGGGGGTCTGTATTGCTCTTC.

The chain uses TRBV6-5 and TRBJ2-1; the match to TRBD2 covers 8 bases. The length of the CDR3 is 15 residues. CDR1 MNHEY and CDR2 SVGAGI come from the germline V gene. After removal of 0 bases from V and 7 bases from J, the junction contained 5 bases not matched to a gene. Written as DNA, the CDR3 is TGTGCCAGCAGTTACTCGGCCGGACTAGCAAATGAGCAGTTCTTC. It is translated as CASSYSAGLANEQFF.

This clone occurred once. CDR3 sequence reads: CASSLPPDRLTFHSYNEQFF. The CDR3 DNA follows: TGTGCCAGCAGTCTCCCCCCGGACAGGCTAACTTTTCACTCCTACAATGAGCAGTTCTTC. The J gene is TRBJ2-1, the V gene TRBV27; 7 bases fit TRBD1. The ends lost 5 bases at V and 0 bases at J; junction bases unmatched: 19. The CDR3 length is 20 residues. The germline V gene has CDR1 MNHEY and CDR2 SMNVEV (reference sequence).

The chain carries TRBV5-1 and TRBJ2-7; maybe TRBD1 (6 bases). The CDR3 loop spans 13 amino acids. CDR1 and CDR2 from the germline V gene are SGHRS and YFSETQ. V was clipped by 4 bases and J by 6 bases, with 14 bases between them. CDR3 sequence reads: CASSPGRGREQYF. The DNA of the CDR3 is TGCGCCAGCAGCCCAGGCAGGGGCCGCGAGCAGTACTTC. Supplemented by reference TRBV5-1 and TRBJ2-7, the full variable domain reads KAGVTQTPRYLIKTRGQQVTLSCSPISGHRSVSWYQQTPGQGLQFLFEYFSETQRNKGNFPGRFSGRQFSNSRSEMNVSTLELGDSALYLCASSPGRGREQYFGPGTRLTVT.

The chain couples TRBV7-3 to TRBJ2-2; no clear D. Germline V gene lookup returns CDR1 SGHTA and CDR2 FQGTGA. V was trimmed by 5 bases and J by 6 bases, leaving 10 bases between them. The CDR3 extends over 13 amino acids. The CDR3 spells CASSTPGPGELFF. The DNA for the CDR3 is TGTGCCAGCAGCACGCCCGGTCCCGGGGAGCTGTTTTTT.

The genes are TRBV11-2 and TRBJ2-4, with TRBD1 matching over 7 bases. With 7 bases clipped from V and 7 bases from J, the junction kept 10 bases outside the gene matches. CDR1 and CDR2 (germline): SGHAT, FQNNGV. The CDR3 is 14 residues long. CDR3 bases: TGTGCCAGCACTTTAGGACAGGCTGGGAACATTCAGTACTTC. The encoded protein is CASTLGQAGNIQYF.

The chain carries TRBV6-5 and TRBJ1-2; D perhaps matches TRBD1 (5 bases). The CDR3 consists of 12 residues. Germline V CDR1 and CDR2: MNHEY, SVGAGI. V lost 3 bases and J lost 7, with 9 bases in between. CDR3 DNA: TGTGCCAGCAGTTATCAGGGAGGTGGCTACACCTTC. Amino acids: CASSYQGGGYTF.

The chain joins TRBV29-1 to TRBJ2-1, with 8 bases identical to TRBD1. With 7 bases clipped from V and 8 bases from J, the junction kept 7 bases outside the gene matches. Germline values: CDR1 SQVTM, CDR2 ANQGSEA. This CDR3 is built from 12 residues. The CDR3: CSATRGQHEQFF. The CDR3 DNA sequence: TGCAGCGCCACCAGGGGGCAGCATGAGCAGTTCTTC.

The genes are TRBV28 and TRBJ2-3, with 9 nucleotides matching TRBD1. With 8 bases clipped from V and 0 bases from J, the junction kept 6 bases outside the gene matches. The CDR3 totals 15 residues. Germline values: CDR1 MDHEN, CDR2 SYDVKM. Here the CDR3 reads CASHGDRASTDTQYF. CDR3 nucleotides: TGTGCCAGCCATGGGGACAGGGCTAGCACAGATACGCAGTATTTT.

The CDR3 DNA reads TGTGCCAGCAGAGGATGGACAGGGGGTTCACCCCTCCACTTT. Translating gives CASRGWTGGSPLHF. V gene TRBV27 combines with J gene TRBJ1-6; 10 nucleotides match TRBD1. CDR1 and CDR2 from the germline V gene are MNHEY and SMNVEV (reference sequence). This CDR3 region has 14 residues. V lost 6 bases, J lost 9 bases, and 5 bases stayed unmatched.

The chain links TRBV4-2 to TRBJ2-1; TRBD1 aligns across 12 bases. The CDR3 has 16 amino acids. V lost 0 bases and J lost 13; bases outside the gene matches: 10. Germline lookup yields CDR1 LGHNA and CDR2 YNFKEQ. CDR3 sequence: CASSQDPGQGAVVQFF. The CDR3 DNA reads as TGTGCCAGCAGCCAAGATCCGGGACAGGGGGCGGTTGTTCAGTTCTTC.

The rearrangement joins TRBV5-8 to TRBJ1-1; no firm D call. The germline CDR1 and CDR2 sequences are SGHTS and YDEGEE. Trimming pared 0 bases from V and 7 bases from J, leaving 13 bases between. The CDR3 sequence is 14 residues long. CDR3 nucleotides: TGTGCCAGCAGCTTGGTGGCACGGGGTTTTGAAGCTTTCTTT. Translating it yields CASSLVARGFEAFF. Full variable domain (rest looked up from reference TRBV5-8 and TRBJ1-1): EAGVTQSPTHLIKTRGQQATLRCSPISGHTSVYWYQQALGLGLQFLLWYDEGEERNRGNFPPRFSGRQFPNYSSELNVNALELEDSALYLCASSLVARGFEAFFGQGTRLTVV.

This clone was observed a handful of times. The chain has TRBV7-9 and TRBJ2-7, with TRBD1 identical over 8 bases. V shed 9 bases, J shed 6 bases, and the junction held 10 bases outside the gene matches. CDR1 SEHNR and CDR2 FQNEAQ come from the germline V gene (reference sequence). The CDR3 runs 13 residues. CDR3 DNA sequence: TGTGCCAGTACGGCGGCAGGGGGCGGCGAGCAGTACTTC. Encoded protein: CASTAAGGGEQYF.

The chain combines TRBV9 with TRBJ1-2, with 7 bases fitting TRBD1. J gave up 7 bases and V 5 bases, and 11 bases lay outside the gene matches. Germline V gives CDR1 SGDLS, CDR2 YYNGEE. The CDR3 spans 14 residues. In DNA, the CDR3 is TGTGCCAGCAGTGCTCGACAGGGTTCGGCTGGCTACACCTTC. Protein sequence: CASSARQGSAGYTF.

The V and J genes are TRBV29-1 and TRBJ2-3; the D is unclear. V was cut by 5 bases and J by 3 bases, with 6 bases left in between. The CDR3 spans 11 residues. CDR1 and CDR2 from the germline V gene are SQVTM and ANQGSEA. For the CDR3, the DNA is TGCAGCGTTCCCTTAACAGATACGCAGTATTTT. Translating it yields CSVPLTDTQYF.

The chain couples TRBV19 to TRBJ2-1, with D unresolved. The V end lost 1 base, the J end lost 0 bases, and 4 bases lay between the germline ends. CDR1 LNHDA and CDR2 SQIVND come from the germline V gene (reference sequence). The CDR3 spans 14 residues. CDR3: CASSIASSYNEQFF. The DNA of the CDR3 is TGTGCCAGTAGTATAGCGAGCTCCTACAATGAGCAGTTCTTC. The complete variable domain, with remaining parts taken from reference TRBV19 and TRBJ2-1, reads DGGITQSPKYLFRKEGQNVTLSCEQNLNHDAMYWYRQDPGQGLRLIYYSQIVNDFQKGDIAEGYSVSREKKESFPLTVTSAQKNPTAFYLCASSIASSYNEQFFGPGTRLTVL.

This rearrangement joins TRBV9 to TRBJ1-5; 9 nucleotides match TRBD1. J lost 4 bases, V lost 0 bases, and 2 bases had no gene match. The germline CDR1 and CDR2 sequences are SGDLS and YYNGEE. The CDR3 spans 15 residues. This CDR3 reads CASSVDGQGNQPQHF. The DNA of the CDR3 is TGTGCCAGCAGCGTAGACGGACAGGGGAATCAGCCCCAGCATTTT.

This sequence joins TRBV5-1 and TRBJ1-1; D is perhaps TRBD1 (6 bases). CDR1 is SGHRS and CDR2 is YFSETQ in the germline V gene. The CDR3 length is 16 residues. The V and J ends lost 4 bases and 1 base respectively, with 17 bases between them. CDR3 in amino acids: CASSLETGHTNTEAFF. In nucleotides, the CDR3 is TGCGCCAGCAGCCTGGAAACGGGACACACGAACACTGAAGCTTTCTTT.

The chain joins TRBV30 to TRBJ1-1; perhaps TRBD1 as D (5 bases). CDR3 length equals 12 residues. The germline V gene has CDR1 GTSNPN and CDR2 SVGIG (reference sequence). V was pared by 4 bases and J by 3 bases, with 9 bases between. DNA of the CDR3: TGTGCCTGGAACGGGGGTGACACTGAAGCTTTCTTT. It specifies CAWNGGDTEAFF.

The chain combines TRBV10-3 with TRBJ2-2; 7 bases fit TRBD1. This CDR3 is built from 14 residues. The germline V gene encodes CDR1 ENHRY and CDR2 SYGVKD. The trim removed 11 bases at V and 1 base at J, leaving 7 bases unmatched. The CDR3 DNA reads as TGTGCCGTCTCCGGGACAGTGAACACCGGGGAGCTGTTTTTT. This codes for CAVSGTVNTGELFF.